This T cell receptor beta chain was sequenced during a study of neoadjuvant nivolumab and ipilimumab in lung cancer (dated by TCRdb to the early 2020s). Notes on the research overall: Intravenous nivolumab was dosed at 3 mg/kg on days 1, 15 and 29, and in the combination arm ipilimumab 1 mg/kg was added on day 1 only. The major pathologic response (MPR) rate in the intention-to-treat population in each study arm was designated as the primary trial endpoint. A total of just under 45 patients with operable NSCLC were treated in the trial, with around 23 randomized to nivolumab monotherapy and about 21 randomized to nivolumab plus ipilimumab. The study compared TCR repertoires in pretherapy (baseline) peripheral blood with TCR repertoires in tumors resected at surgery after neoadjuvant immune checkpoint blockade. Matched pretherapy and resected tumor pairs were analyzed for seven patients: four treated with nivolumab and three with nivolumab plus ipilimumab.

Concerning this clone itself: Its antigen is currently not known. Per-base qualities were not stored, and no clone one base away is much larger.

Overall study results and their limits: Compared with tumor-adjacent uninvolved lung, resected tumors had greater TCR richness and clonality, and increases showed up in more of the dual-therapy-treated tumors. A small number of samples was subjected to TCR sequencing. From pretherapy to surgery, tumor T-cell richness and clonality went up in three of three dual-therapy tumors, versus only two of four nivolumab-treated tumors. Pretherapy blood TCR richness correlated positively with richness in tumors resected after neoadjuvant therapy (Spearman R = 0.82). There was no significant correlation between TCR clonality and pathologic tumor regression, and just a single major-pathologic-response sample was available for the clonality-regression analysis.

The library was generated by the immunoSEQ multiplex PCR assay. As for the original processing: Richness and clonality were used to summarize the repertoires, and clones that significantly expanded or contracted between pre- and post-therapy samples were identified. TCRdb mirrors the immuneACCESS table, restricted to in-frame sequences. Some clones are absent from its copies; in checked studies, under half trace to an unresolved V gene, and the reason for the others is unknown. The V and J calls and clone size were taken over from that table, and D and trimming were inferred from the DNA. The sample table contains about 18,000 clones; only one count was recorded for 60% to 85% of them. 9% of the sample is in the top ten clones. The time point label corresponds to: at surgical resection after neoadjuvant nivolumab +/- ipilimumab. The samples were taken from NEOSTAR, a phase 2 randomized trial in operable NSCLC that tested neoadjuvant nivolumab or nivolumab plus ipilimumab, followed by surgery.

As encoded in the germline V gene, CDR1 is SGHTA while CDR2 is FQGNSA. At the junction V is shortened by 5 bases and J by 2 bases; bases outside the gene matches: 6. The cysteine opens and the phenylalanine closes a CDR3 of 15 amino acids. CDR3 DNA is the only sequence kept; it has 45 bases, read in frame from the first base. The source is an adult with non-small cell lung cancer. The source was tumor tissue, collected after neoadjuvant nivolumab, alone or with ipilimumab, at or shortly before surgery. The chain employs TRBV7-2 and TRBJ2-3; TRBD2 fits 8 bases in the junction. The CDR3 reads as follows: CASSKLLAATDTQYF. The DNA sequence follows: TGTGCCAGCAGCAAACTACTAGCGGCCACAGATACGCAGTATTTT.